This T cell receptor (beta chain) was captured by sequencing in a study of early T cells in non-severe SARS-CoV-2 infection. Study summary: Chains from this unsorted whole-blood bulk RNA could not be paired.

Individual cDNA molecules carried attached unique molecular identifiers. TCRdb recomputed calls from the 5' RACE reads with MiXCR, one row per CDR3 protein. The data contain tens of thousands of distinct CDR3 sequences, under 8% of them singletons. Notes on the study in general: The matching step, a VDJdb search, favored anti-spike CD8 responses and missed private and CD4 specificities.

Germline values: CDR1 SGHTA, CDR2 FQGNSA. This CDR3 region has 15 residues. V lost 1 base and J 1 base, leaving 10 bases between the germline ends. This clonotype was found many times. What it binds is not known. The source is an adult who was a healthcare worker with PCR-confirmed SARS-CoV-2 infection or an uninfected control (not recorded which). The V and J genes are TRBV7-2 and TRBJ1-1, with D possibly being TRBD1 (6 bases). Sequenced material: whole blood, taken at baseline. This chain's CDR3 is CASSLGLGGNTEAFF. CDR3 bases: TGTGCCAGCAGCTTAGGTCTAGGGGGGAACACTGAAGCTTTCTTT.